Listed here are 14 T cell receptor beta chains from one sample, sequenced in a study of radiotherapy plus CTLA-4 blockade in lung cancer. Using immunoSEQ multiplex PCR, the repertoire was profiled, and TCRdb retains in-frame clones only, with some absent. The sample yields tens of thousands of clones, 85% to 90% seen once. The sequenced sample was peripheral blood, obtained from a patient treated with radiotherapy plus ipilimumab. These receptors all come from a human donor with non-small cell lung cancer who had stable disease on radiotherapy plus ipilimumab.

J is TRBJ2-7 and V is TRBV2, with 8 bases aligning to TRBD1. V gave up 6 bases and J gave up 3 bases; unmatched junction bases: 7. Germline V CDR1 and CDR2: SNHLY, FYNNEI. This CDR3 has 14 amino acids. The CDR3 loop is CASREQGGLYEQYF. CDR3 DNA sequence: TGTGCCAGCAGAGAACAGGGGGGCCTCTACGAGCAGTACTTC.

The chain carries TRBV7-2 and TRBJ2-1; TRBD2 aligns across 10 bases. Germline CDR1 and CDR2: SGHTA and FQGNSA. The CDR3 spans 15 residues. Trimming removed 5 bases from V and 7 bases from J; junction bases left unmatched: 8. DNA for the CDR3: TGTGCCAGCAGCCTCAGCGGGGGGGCCATTAATGAGCAGTTCTTC. Protein product: CASSLSGGAINEQFF.

J is TRBJ2-2 and V is TRBV6-5, with no clear D. The CDR3 has 14 amino acids. The V end was cut by 0 bases, the J end by 2 bases, with 4 bases between. The germline V gene has CDR1 MNHEY and CDR2 SVGAGI. CDR3 loop: CASSYSINTGELFF. The CDR3 nucleotides are TGTGCCAGCAGTTACTCGATCAACACCGGGGAGCTGTTTTTT.

The CDR3 region has the DNA TGTGCCTGGAGTGTATCTTCCTTTAATGAAAAACTGTTTTTT. Protein product: CAWSVSSFNEKLFF. The gene calls are TRBV30 and TRBJ1-4; D is undetermined. The germline V gene has CDR1 GTSNPN and CDR2 SVGIG (reference sequence). The CDR3 contains 14 residues. Trimming shortened V by 0 bases and J by 4 bases, and 9 bases separated the two germline ends.

The rearrangement links TRBV6-6 to TRBJ2-1; either TRBD1 or TRBD2 may supply D (5 bases each). The CDR3 spans 14 residues. V was pared by 4 bases and J by 9 bases, with 16 bases between. CDR1 is MNHNY, CDR2 SVGAGI, per germline (reference sequence). CDR3 DNA: TGTGCCAGCAGTTCGAGACGGGGCCCTGGTGAGCAGTTCTTC. This encodes CASSSRRGPGEQFF.

V usage is TRBV21-1 and J usage is TRBJ2-3; no DNA check was done on the table's D call, TRBD1. TRBV21-1 has pseudogene status. The CDR3 is 16 amino acids. The CDR3 DNA is TGTGCCAGCAGCAAAGCCGGGACAGGTTTCACAGATACGCAGTATTTT. This sequence encodes CASSKAGTGFTDTQYF.

The chain uses TRBV28 and TRBJ2-6; D is unresolved. The CDR3 runs to 14 residues. Trimming removed 8 bases from V and 0 bases from J, with 8 bases in between. CDR1 MDHEN and CDR2 SYDVKM come from the germline V gene. CDR3 residues: CASGRVSGANVLTF. The CDR3, as DNA: TGTGCCAGCGGTAGGGTCTCTGGGGCCAACGTCCTGACTTTC.

The CDR3 region has the DNA TGTGCCAGCAGCCCGGGGGGGTCGGGAAATGAAAAACTGTTTTTT. Protein sequence: CASSPGGSGNEKLFF. This chain uses TRBV11-2 with TRBJ1-4; weak D call: TRBD1 (5 bases). Germline CDR1 SGHAT, CDR2 FQNNGV. The length of the CDR3 is 15 residues. V lost 5 bases and J 5 bases, leaving 15 bases between the germline ends.

The V and J genes are TRBV7-2 and TRBJ2-5; D may be TRBD2 (6 bases). The DNA end is more similar to TRBJ2-7, so the J call may be wrong. Looked up from germline, CDR1 is SGHTA and CDR2 is FQGNSA. This CDR3 is built from 15 residues. CDR3 sequence reads: CASSFDGTVLYEQYF. The CDR3 nucleotides are TGTGCCAGCAGCTTCGACGGGACTGTCCTCTACGAGCAGTACTTC.

The chain is built from TRBV9 and TRBJ2-6, with D hard to call. The CDR3 totals 16 residues. Trimming cost V 4 bases and J 2 bases, with 13 bases left between them. From germline, CDR1 is SGDLS and CDR2 YYNGEE. As DNA, the CDR3 is TGTGCCAGCAGCATTGGCCGGCTGGCTGGGGCCAACGTCCTGACTTTC. Protein: CASSIGRLAGANVLTF.

The rearrangement uses TRBV9 and TRBJ2-5, with 7 bases aligning to TRBD2. Germline loops: CDR1 SGDLS, CDR2 YYNGEE. V shed 1 base, J shed 5 bases, and the junction held 8 bases outside the gene matches. The CDR3 sequence is 15 residues long. The CDR3 loop reads CASSVLGGVRETQYF. Here the CDR3 DNA reads TGTGCCAGCAGCGTACTTGGGGGGGTCCGGGAGACCCAGTACTTC.

This clone was detected only a few times. The rearrangement links TRBV10-3 to TRBJ1-6; possibly TRBD1 for D (6 bases). Germline V gene lookup returns CDR1 ENHRY and CDR2 SYGVKD. The CDR3 has 14 amino acids. V shed 6 bases and J shed 9 bases, with 15 bases lying between them. The CDR3, as DNA: TGTGCCATCAGAAACGCCCAAGGGGGTTCACCCCTCCACTTT. Translated, it gives CAIRNAQGGSPLHF.

The chain couples TRBV5-1 to TRBJ1-2, with unresolved D. CDR1 and CDR2 (germline): SGHRS, YFSETQ. CDR3 length: 12 residues. Trimming cost V 0 bases and J 6 bases, with 6 bases left between them. CDR3 residues: CASSLGADGYTF. In DNA, the CDR3 is TGCGCCAGCAGCTTGGGTGCGGATGGCTACACCTTC.

The chain recombines TRBV5-6 with TRBJ1-5; 8 positions agree with TRBD1. Germline V lookup: CDR1 SGHDT, CDR2 YYEEEE. The CDR3 length is 16 residues. With V trimmed by 4 bases and J by 5 bases, 11 bases remained unmatched. The CDR3 loop reads CASSLGRDRSDQPQHF. In nucleotides, the CDR3 is TGTGCCAGCAGCCTTGGCAGGGACAGGTCAGATCAGCCCCAGCATTTT.